The 29 T cell receptor beta chains reported below all come from one sample, sequenced in a study of T cell responses to AZD1222 COVID-19 vaccine. The protocol was immunoSEQ multiplex PCR, while the TCRdb copy is restricted to in-frame clones and leaves out a portion. Among around 150,000 clones listed, around 95% were seen once. The source material was peripheral blood, sampled on day 0 of AZD1222 vaccination. Source of these receptors: an adult in good health.

The V gene is TRBV7-3, the J gene TRBJ2-1, with no clear D. The CDR3 totals 15 residues. The germline V gene has CDR1 SGHTA and CDR2 FQGTGA. Trimming removed 0 bases at V and 3 bases at J, with 9 bases between. The CDR3 DNA sequence: TGTGCCAGCAGCTTAACGTCGTTGGGCTACAATGAGCAGTTCTTC. Amino acids: CASSLTSLGYNEQFF.

The chain links TRBV2 to TRBJ2-3, with D tentatively TRBD1 or TRBD2 (7 bases each). The CDR3 has 13 amino acids. The germline V gene has CDR1 SNHLY and CDR2 FYNNEI. V lost 8 bases, J lost 3 bases, and 12 bases lay in between. The CDR3 region has the DNA TGTGCCAGCCAGGGGGGGCAGACAGATACGCAGTATTTT. Translated: CASQGGQTDTQYF.

The rearrangement joins TRBV7-8 to TRBJ2-1; 13 bases agree with TRBD2. Per the germline V gene, CDR1 is SGHVS and CDR2 is FQNEAQ. CDR3 length: 17 amino acids. V lost 0 bases and J lost 6; bases outside the gene matches: 5. In DNA form, the CDR3 reads TGTGCCAGCAGCTTAGCGCGGGGGACTAGCGGGGCCAATGAGCAGTTCTTC. Residues: CASSLARGTSGANEQFF.

This chain connects TRBV6-5 to TRBJ2-3; unclear D gene. Trimming shortened V by 0 bases and J by 2 bases, and 12 bases separated the two germline ends. CDR3 length: 16 amino acids. Looked up from germline, CDR1 is MNHEY and CDR2 is SVGAGI. This chain's CDR3 is CASSYSKFFLTDTQYF. As DNA, the CDR3 is TGTGCCAGCAGTTACTCGAAATTTTTTCTCACAGATACGCAGTATTTT.

The V and J genes are TRBV9 and TRBJ1-2; 8 bases map to TRBD1. CDR1 and CDR2 (germline): SGDLS, YYNGEE. The CDR3 has 16 amino acids. Unmatched junction bases numbered 13, after V lost 4 bases and J lost 5 bases. This CDR3 reads CASSQKTGVRGYGYTF. The CDR3 DNA reads as TGTGCCAGCAGCCAAAAGACAGGGGTTAGGGGGTATGGCTACACCTTC. Full variable domain (missing parts from reference TRBV9 and TRBJ1-2): DSGVTQTPKHLITATGQRVTLRCSPRSGDLSVYWYQQSLDQGLQFLIQYYNGEERAKGNILERFSAQQFPDLHSELNLSSLELGDSALYFCASSQKTGVRGYGYTFGSGTRLTVV.

This clone was seen a single time. The chain couples TRBV9 to TRBJ2-7; D call uncertain. The CDR3 runs to 14 residues. V was trimmed by 0 bases and J by 7 bases, leaving 14 bases between them. Looked up from germline, CDR1 is SGDLS and CDR2 is YYNGEE. Written as DNA, the CDR3 is TGTGCCAGCAGCGTAGTAACCGTGACGAGGGAGCAGTACGTC. Its translation: CASSVVTVTREQYV.

The chain recombines TRBV28 with TRBJ2-6; 10 bases map to TRBD1. The V and J ends lost 5 bases and 2 bases, in that order; junction bases with no gene match: 9. There are 18 residues in the CDR3. Germline CDR1 and CDR2: MDHEN and SYDVKM. The chain's CDR3 is CASSPTGQGTPGANVLTF. CDR3 coding DNA: TGTGCCAGCAGTCCAACGGGACAGGGGACTCCTGGGGCCAACGTCCTGACTTTC.

This clone was observed a few times. The CDR3 here is CASSPRNGNTIYF. As DNA, the CDR3 is TGTGCCAGCAGCCCCAGGAACGGGAACACCATATATTTT. The V and J genes are TRBV5-4 and TRBJ1-3, with no clear D. Germline V CDR1 and CDR2: SGHNT, YYREEE (reference sequence). The V gene lost 4 bases and the J gene lost 7 bases, with 12 bases spanning the gap. The CDR3 has 13 amino acids.

This rearrangement joins TRBV5-1 to TRBJ2-7; a weak D match, TRBD2 (5 bases). This CDR3 has 14 amino acids. The germline CDR1 and CDR2 sequences are SGHRS and YFSETQ. V lost 0 bases, J lost 2 bases, and 9 bases lay in between. CDR3 in DNA: TGCGCCAGCAGCTTGGTAGGACTTCCCTACGAGCAGTACGTC. Its protein is CASSLVGLPYEQYV.

The CDR3 nucleotides read TGTGCCAGCAGCTCCGGGACAAACACCGGGGAGCTGTTTTTT. As protein: CASSSGTNTGELFF. The chain is built from TRBV6-2 or TRBV6-3 and TRBJ2-2, with D possibly TRBD1 on 6 matching bases. The CDR3 has 14 residues. Per germline, CDR1 MNHEY and CDR2 SVGEGT. Between the trimmed V and J ends, which lost 6 bases and 2 bases, there was a span of 10 bases.

The rearrangement joins TRBV29-1 to TRBJ2-5; TRBD2 matches at 13 bases. The V gene end was trimmed by 4 bases and the J gene end by 5 bases; junction bases not matched to a gene: 7. The CDR3 has 15 residues. Germline CDR1 and CDR2: SQVTM and ANQGSEA. CDR3 protein: CSVGQLAGGRETQYF. CDR3 in DNA: TGCAGCGTTGGTCAACTAGCGGGGGGGCGGGAGACCCAGTACTTC.

The chain uses TRBV5-1 and TRBJ2-2; 8 nucleotides align to TRBD2. V lost 3 bases, J lost 7 bases, and 17 bases stayed unmatched. The length of the CDR3 is 18 residues. The germline V gene encodes CDR1 SGHRS and CDR2 YFSETQ. The CDR3 coding sequence is TGCGCCAGCAGCTCCGCACCGGGGGGGCAGGGCGACGGCGGGGAGCTGTTTTTT. Amino acid sequence: CASSSAPGGQGDGGELFF.

The V gene is TRBV24-1, the J gene TRBJ1-1, with 8 bases matching TRBD1. Germline V lookup: CDR1 KGHDR, CDR2 SFDVKD. The V and J ends lost 4 bases and 5 bases, in that order; junction bases with no gene match: 11. The CDR3 consists of 16 residues. CDR3 residues: CATSDQTDRGRTEAFF. CDR3 DNA sequence: TGTGCCACCAGTGACCAAACCGACAGGGGTCGGACTGAAGCTTTCTTT.

V and J are TRBV30 and TRBJ1-1; D is ambiguous. Trimming removed 0 bases at V and 5 bases at J, with 10 bases between. Germline values: CDR1 GTSNPN, CDR2 SVGIG (reference sequence). This CDR3 spans 13 amino acids. Written as DNA, the CDR3 is TGTGCCTGGAGTGTTGGTGGGGAAACTGAAGCTTTCTTT. Residues: CAWSVGGETEAFF. The complete variable domain, with remaining parts taken from reference TRBV30 and TRBJ1-1, reads SQTIHQWPATLVQPVGSPLSLECTVEGTSNPNLYWYRQAAGRGLQLLFYSVGIGQISSEVPQNLSASRPQDRQFILSSKKLLLSDSGFYLCAWSVGGETEAFFGQGTRLTVV.

The J gene is TRBJ1-6, the V gene TRBV7-9; D might be TRBD1 (5 bases). Germline V gene sequence: CDR1 SEHNR, CDR2 FQNEAQ (reference sequence). This CDR3 is 14 amino acids long. The germline V and J ends were trimmed by 5 bases and 9 bases, with 14 bases remaining between them. The CDR3, as DNA: TGTGCCAGCAGCGTGACGACAGAGGGTTCACCCCTCCACTTT. Translation: CASSVTTEGSPLHF.

The chain links TRBV28 to TRBJ1-5; unclear D gene. CDR1 is MDHEN, CDR2 SYDVKM, per germline. V was cut by 6 bases and J by 4 bases, with 16 bases left in between. The CDR3 totals 15 residues. CDR3: CASRRRLSGNQPQHF. The CDR3 DNA is TGTGCCAGCAGGAGAAGGTTGAGTGGGAATCAGCCCCAGCATTTT.

The chain employs TRBV9 and TRBJ2-1; D might be TRBD2 (7 bases). The CDR3 is 15 residues long. The V gene's germline CDR1 is SGDLS and CDR2 YYNGEE. V was clipped by 0 bases and J by 12 bases, with 19 bases between them. CDR3 loop: CASSVAMRGEGLQFF. The DNA of the CDR3 is TGTGCCAGCAGCGTAGCTATGAGGGGGGAGGGCCTGCAGTTCTTC.

This clone was counted once. The chain uses TRBV6-6 and TRBJ1-3; 7 bases are shared with TRBD1. The CDR3 spans 16 residues. Trimming cost V 5 bases and J 0 bases; bases outside gene matches: 7. CDR1 is MNHNY, CDR2 SVGAGI, per germline (reference sequence). CDR3 in DNA: TGTGCCAGCAGTCAAGACAGGGCTGACTCTGGAAACACCATATATTTT. Encoded protein: CASSQDRADSGNTIYF.

The chain couples TRBV5-1 to TRBJ2-1; D is undetermined. The CDR3 loop spans 12 amino acids. Germline V gene lookup returns CDR1 SGHRS and CDR2 YFSETQ. The V and J ends lost 1 base and 5 bases respectively, with 4 bases between them. CDR3 residues: CASSLINNEQFF. CDR3 bases: TGCGCCAGCAGCTTGATCAACAATGAGCAGTTCTTC. The full variable domain, its missing parts supplied by reference TRBV5-1 and TRBJ2-1, is KAGVTQTPRYLIKTRGQQVTLSCSPISGHRSVSWYQQTPGQGLQFLFEYFSETQRNKGNFPGRFSGRQFSNSRSEMNVSTLELGDSALYLCASSLINNEQFFGPGTRLTVL.

V and J are TRBV7-9 and TRBJ2-7; 10 nucleotides align to TRBD1. Germline trimming cut 4 bases from V and 5 bases from J; bases unmatched to any gene: 8. In germline, CDR1 is SEHNR, CDR2 FQNEAQ (reference sequence). The CDR3 loop spans 15 amino acids. CDR3 loop: CASSSPGQGLHEQYV. CDR3 DNA: TGTGCCAGCAGCTCCCCGGGACAGGGGTTACACGAGCAGTACGTC.

The rearrangement links TRBV6-2 or TRBV6-3 to TRBJ2-7, with 7 bases lining up with TRBD1. Germline V CDR1 and CDR2: MNHEY, SVGEGT. Trimming took 0 bases from V and 4 from J; bases not matched to a gene: 9. CDR3 size: 16 residues. CDR3 sequence reads: CASSYSGNTGVYEQYV. CDR3 DNA: TGTGCCAGCAGTTACTCGGGAAACACAGGGGTGTACGAGCAGTACGTC.

The genes are TRBV11-1 and TRBJ2-2; the match to TRBD2 covers 7 bases. CDR3 length equals 16 residues. Germline lookup yields CDR1 SGHAT and CDR2 FQDESV (reference sequence). V lost 0 bases and J lost 1; bases outside the gene matches: 2. The CDR3 is CASSLAGGRNTGELFF. In nucleotides, the CDR3 is TGTGCCAGCAGCTTAGCGGGAGGGCGGAACACCGGGGAGCTGTTTTTT.

The rearrangement links TRBV18 to TRBJ1-1; D call uncertain. The CDR3 has 14 amino acids. Germline V gives CDR1 KGHSH, CDR2 LQKENI. V lost 6 bases and J 4 bases, leaving 15 bases between the germline ends. In DNA, the CDR3 is TGTGCCAGCTCTCTATCGGACCGGAGCACTGAAGCTTTCTTT. It translates to CASSLSDRSTEAFF.

The chain uses TRBV19 and TRBJ1-4, with 12 nucleotides matching TRBD1. The V segment lost 7 bases and the J segment 8 bases; nucleotides outside the gene matches: 5. CDR3 length: 14 residues. Germline V gene lookup returns CDR1 LNHDA and CDR2 SQIVND (reference sequence). The CDR3, as DNA: TGTGCCAGTAACGGGGACAGGGGGCGCGAAAAACTGTTTTTT. Its protein product is CASNGDRGREKLFF. The variable domain in full, completed from reference TRBV19 and TRBJ1-4, reads DGGITQSPKYLFRKEGQNVTLSCEQNLNHDAMYWYRQDPGQGLRLIYYSQIVNDFQKGDIAEGYSVSREKKESFPLTVTSAQKNPTAFYLCASNGDRGREKLFFGSGTQLSVL.

The rearrangement links TRBV3-1 (or the pseudogene TRBV3-2) to TRBJ1-1; no definite D call. V gave up 2 bases and J gave up 1 base, with 8 bases separating them. The length of the CDR3 is 14 residues. Germline CDR1 and CDR2: LGHDT and YNNKEL (reference sequence). This chain's CDR3 is CASSQLLANTEAFF. In DNA, the CDR3 is TGTGCCAGCAGCCAACTATTGGCGAACACTGAAGCTTTCTTT.

The chain joins TRBV11-2 to TRBJ2-1; D may correspond to TRBD1 or TRBD2 (6 bases each). This CDR3 contains 17 residues. Trimming took 8 bases from V and 6 from J, leaving 26 bases between them. Germline values: CDR1 SGHAT, CDR2 FQNNGV. The CDR3 sequence is CASPGGPNGQPTNEQFF. In DNA form, the CDR3 reads TGTGCCAGCCCCGGGGGCCCAAACGGGCAGCCAACCAATGAGCAGTTCTTC.

The V gene is TRBV4-2, the J gene TRBJ1-2; weak D call: TRBD1 (6 bases). V lost 1 base, J lost 6 bases, and 15 bases lay in between. The germline V gene encodes CDR1 LGHNA and CDR2 YNFKEQ. The CDR3 totals 15 residues. The DNA for the CDR3 is TGTGCCAGCAGCCAAGCGCAGGGGCTGGGGGATGGCTACACCTTC. Translating gives CASSQAQGLGDGYTF.

This chain links TRBV2 with TRBJ1-1; D gene uncertain. V lost 5 bases and J lost 0, with 10 bases in between. There are 14 residues in the CDR3. Germline V lookup: CDR1 SNHLY, CDR2 FYNNEI. DNA for the CDR3: TGTGCCAGCAGTCGAGGGAGGATGAACACTGAAGCTTTCTTT. Protein: CASSRGRMNTEAFF.

The rearrangement uses TRBV28 and TRBJ2-7; D assignment may be TRBD1 or TRBD2 (5 bases each). The CDR3 runs to 14 residues. CDR1 is MDHEN and CDR2 is SYDVKM in the germline V gene. Trimming shortened V by 4 bases and J by 2 bases, and 12 bases separated the two germline ends. The chain's CDR3 is CASSWGSIPYEQYV. In DNA form, the CDR3 reads TGTGCCAGCAGTTGGGGGTCCATCCCCTACGAGCAGTACGTC.